Each of the 17 T cell receptor beta chains below was sequenced from the same sample in a study of shared clonotypes between healthy human individuals (dated by TCRdb to 2020 to 2022). The library relied on the immunoSEQ multiplex PCR assay. TCRdb provides this immuneACCESS table in a form limited to in-frame rearrangements. Some clones are lacking; in checked studies, under half of them reflect an unresolved V gene, and why the rest are absent is not known. This sample has approximately 1,000,000 clones in its table, and about 72% of those were observed once. The leading ten clones occupy approximately 0.95% of the sample. The source material was memory CD4+ T cells from PBMCs. What this sample's cell subset or site label stands for: CD45RA-negative fraction. The receptors come from a man younger than 30 in good health. Some clones in this sample may be carry-over from other donors' samples.

The CDR3 is CSVARDQGSTDTQYF. The CDR3 region has the DNA TGCAGCGTCGCTAGGGATCAAGGGAGCACAGATACGCAGTATTTT. This chain uses TRBV29-1 with TRBJ2-3; no firm D call. Per germline, CDR1 SQVTM and CDR2 ANQGSEA. The CDR3 consists of 15 residues. The germline V and J ends were trimmed by 6 bases and 0 bases, with 16 bases remaining between them.

This sequence joins TRBV7-9 and TRBJ1-1; D remains ambiguous. V was clipped by 4 bases and J by 4 bases, with 10 bases between them. Germline CDR1 and CDR2: SEHNR and FQNEAQ (reference sequence). CDR3 length: 13 amino acids. The CDR3 sequence: CASSSGSGTEAFF. CDR3 nucleotides: TGTGCCAGCAGCTCAGGTTCGGGCACTGAAGCTTTCTTT.

The CDR3 protein is CASSLNTGTGDYEQYF. The DNA for the CDR3 is TGCGCCAGCAGCCTAAACACCGGGACAGGGGACTACGAGCAGTACTTC. The gene calls are TRBV5-1 and TRBJ2-7, with 10 bases that match TRBD1. CDR3 length equals 16 residues. The V gene end was trimmed by 4 bases and the J gene end by 3 bases; junction bases not matched to a gene: 10. Germline assignment: CDR1 SGHRS and CDR2 YFSETQ.

This clone was found once. The chain uses TRBV15 and TRBJ2-5, with 9 bases aligning to TRBD1. The CDR3 contains 17 residues. Germline lookup yields CDR1 LNHNV and CDR2 YYDKDF (reference sequence). J gave up 1 base and V 2 bases, and 8 bases lay outside the gene matches. CDR3 in amino acids: CATSRYRDRAPQETQYF. The CDR3 bases are TGTGCCACCAGCAGATATAGGGACAGGGCCCCCCAAGAGACCCAGTACTTC.

This chain links TRBV5-4 with TRBJ1-6, with TRBD1 identical over 7 bases. This CDR3 comprises 16 residues. With 3 bases clipped from V and 9 bases from J, the junction kept 12 bases outside the gene matches. The germline CDR1 and CDR2 sequences are SGHNT and YYREEE (reference sequence). The DNA of the CDR3 is TGTGCCAGCAGCTCCGACTCAGGGGGTTATGGTTCACCCCTCCACTTT. The encoded protein is CASSSDSGGYGSPLHF.

Ten or more counts support this clone. The chain employs TRBV7-9 and TRBJ1-3; no reliable D call. V was pared by 2 bases and J by 4 bases, with 12 bases between. Germline CDR1 reads SEHNR; CDR2 reads FQNEAQ (reference sequence). The CDR3 totals 15 residues. The CDR3 sequence is CASSLPYATGNTIYF. CDR3 sequence (DNA): TGTGCCAGCAGCTTACCGTACGCGACCGGAAACACCATATATTTT.

About this clone: This specimen includes other DNA sequences encoding the same CDR3. The chain links TRBV29-1 to TRBJ1-1, with D perhaps matching TRBD1 (6 bases). Germline lookup yields CDR1 SQVTM and CDR2 ANQGSEA. The CDR3 is 13 residues long. The chain's CDR3 is CSVSTGLNTEAFF. In DNA, the CDR3 is TGCAGTGTATCGACAGGACTGAACACTGAAGCTTTCTTT.

The chain has TRBV6-1 and TRBJ2-7; 8 bases agree with TRBD1. V was clipped by 8 bases and J by 2 bases; unmatched bases: 8. Per germline, CDR1 MNHNS and CDR2 SASEGT. CDR3 length: 14 residues. The CDR3 spells CASPGQGTAYEQYF. The CDR3 DNA reads TGTGCCAGCCCCGGACAGGGCACGGCCTACGAGCAGTACTTC.

V usage is TRBV27 and J usage is TRBJ2-1; D uncertain. The length of the CDR3 is 14 residues. V was trimmed by 0 bases and J by 5 bases, leaving 8 bases between them. CDR1 MNHEY and CDR2 SMNVEV come from the germline V gene (reference sequence). The CDR3 is CASSLSQAHNEQFF. CDR3 nucleotides: TGTGCCAGCAGTTTATCCCAGGCTCACAATGAGCAGTTCTTC.

The chain recombines TRBV19 with TRBJ1-2; no firm D call. Trimming removed 9 bases at V and 8 bases at J, with 25 bases between. The CDR3 has 15 residues. Germline V lookup: CDR1 LNHDA, CDR2 SQIVND (reference sequence). CDR3 DNA sequence: TGTGCCAGCCGGTTAAGGGCAGGCGTATACAAGGGCTACACCTTC. Translation: CASRLRAGVYKGYTF. Combining the CDR3 with reference TRBV19 and TRBJ1-2 gives the whole variable domain DGGITQSPKYLFRKEGQNVTLSCEQNLNHDAMYWYRQDPGQGLRLIYYSQIVNDFQKGDIAEGYSVSREKKESFPLTVTSAQKNPTAFYLCASRLRAGVYKGYTFGSGTRLTVV.

Note on this clone: The sample carries other DNA sequences with the same CDR3. CDR3 nucleotides: TGCGCCAGCAGCCTGACCCCAGATACGCAGTATTTT. It yields the protein CASSLTPDTQYF. This chain uses TRBV5-1 with TRBJ2-3; D is unclear. CDR1 is SGHRS and CDR2 is YFSETQ in the germline V gene. The CDR3 length is 12 residues. Trimming took 4 bases from V and 4 from J, leaving 7 bases between them.

A note on this clone: With a much larger clone just one base away, this may be a read error. The chain recombines TRBV7-9 with TRBJ1-3; no clear D. Deletions cut 1 base from V and 0 bases from J, with 1 base between. CDR1 is SEHNR and CDR2 is FQNEAQ in the germline V gene (reference sequence). This CDR3 comprises 13 residues. CDR3 residues: CASSLDSGNTIYF. DNA of the CDR3: TGTGCCAGCAGCTTAGACTCTGGAAACACCATATATTTT.

The chain recombines TRBV2 with TRBJ2-3; no definite D call. CDR3 length: 13 amino acids. V lost 4 bases, J lost 5 bases, and 10 bases lay in between. The V gene's germline CDR1 is SNHLY and CDR2 FYNNEI. The CDR3 region is CASSVLEIDTQYF. The CDR3, as DNA: TGTGCCAGCAGTGTATTAGAGATAGATACGCAGTATTTT.

V gene TRBV6-6 combines with J gene TRBJ2-7; the match to TRBD2 covers 12 bases. J gave up 0 bases and V 6 bases, and 6 bases lay outside the gene matches. CDR3 length: 16 residues. CDR1 and CDR2 from the germline V gene are MNHNY and SVGAGI (reference sequence). CDR3 nucleotides: TGTGCCAGCAGCCCCAGGACTAGCGGGATCTCCTACGAGCAGTACTTC. This gives the protein CASSPRTSGISYEQYF.

The V gene is TRBV11-3, the J gene TRBJ2-3, with D unresolved. V was cut by 1 base and J by 2 bases, with 16 bases left in between. CDR1 is SGHNT, CDR2 YENEEA, per germline. The CDR3 runs to 17 residues. DNA for the CDR3: TGTGCCAGCAGCTTAGGGGTCTTTGGTCAGGACACAGATACGCAGTATTTT. Amino acids: CASSLGVFGQDTDTQYF.

The chain combines TRBV5-6 with TRBJ1-2; a weak D match, TRBD1 (5 bases). V lost 4 bases and J lost 7, with 20 bases in between. Germline V gives CDR1 SGHDT, CDR2 YYEEEE. CDR3 size: 15 residues. The CDR3 reads CASSRRDGKRGGYTF. DNA for the CDR3: TGTGCCAGCAGCCGGAGGGACGGAAAACGTGGTGGCTACACCTTC.

CDR3 protein: CASSGLGRDEQYF. CDR3 bases: TGTGCCAGCAGTGGGCTCGGCCGGGACGAGCAGTACTTC. This rearrangement joins TRBV6-1 to TRBJ2-7; D gene uncertain. This CDR3 spans 13 amino acids. Looked up from germline, CDR1 is MNHNS and CDR2 is SASEGT. V was pared by 4 bases and J by 5 bases, with 12 bases between.